The source of this T cell receptor beta chain is a study of T cells in localized non-small cell lung cancer. Findings of the study overall: Peak T cell clonality was found in uninvolved adjacent lung, exceeding tumor. Researchers found a median around 50 of the top 100 tumor clones in adjacent lung. Patients showing higher blood T cell density tended to see longer overall survival. Heterogeneity remains possible, as sequencing covered one tumor region only.

The protocol was immunoSEQ multiplex PCR, while the TCRdb copy is restricted to in-frame clones and leaves out a portion. The data hold roughly 17,000 clones, with roughly 89% observed a single time. Points on this clone: The antigen is not known.

The germline CDR1 and CDR2 sequences are WNHNN and SYGVQD (reference sequence). Trimming at V came to 6 bases and at J to 6 bases, leaving 6 bases not matched to a gene. This CDR3 contains 16 residues. The gene calls are TRBV10-1 and TRBJ2-1; 15 positions agree with TRBD2. This clonotype was sampled from a male donor aged 60 or older with stage II squamous cell lung carcinoma. The material sequenced was peripheral blood, taken before any cancer treatment. CDR3 residues: CASSQSGLAGGNEQFF. Written as DNA, the CDR3 is TGCGCCAGCAGCCAATCGGGACTAGCGGGAGGCAATGAGCAGTTCTTC.